The rows below give T cell receptor beta chains drawn from one sample of a study of CD8+ T cells in alopecia areata. The method was immunoSEQ multiplex PCR; TCRdb's version includes in-frame clones alone and lacks a portion of them. This table has some 200,000 clones, around 50% appearing once. The sequencing here drew on CD8+ T cells sorted from blood, taken at week 24, from a patient treated with tofacitinib. These TCRs come from a human donor with alopecia areata. The CDR3 runs from the conserved cysteine through the conserved F or W. The D gene is left open where the match is weak. Rows may omit the clone size; those that give it use once, few, many or a size class.

CDR3 protein,CDR3 DNA,V gene,D gene,J gene,clone size
CASGWEVGGQYF,TGTGCTAGTGGTTGGGAGGTGGGGGGACAGTACTTC,TRBV12-5,.,TRBJ2-7,.
CSVTSGPTGELFF,TGCAGCGTGACTAGCGGACCCACCGGGGAGCTGTTTTTT,TRBV29-1,TRBD2,TRBJ2-2,.
CAISESTADTQYF,TGTGCCATCAGTGAGTCAACAGCAGATACGCAGTATTTT,TRBV10-3,.,TRBJ2-3,few
CASSRNTEAFF,TGTGCCAGCAGCAGGAACACTGAAGCTTTCTTT,TRBV5-6,.,TRBJ1-1,.
CATSRVLGREQYF,TGTGCCACCAGCAGAGTGTTGGGGCGCGAGCAGTACTTC,TRBV15,.,TRBJ2-7,once
CSARQGNQPQHF,TGCAGCGCCCGACAGGGGAATCAGCCCCAGCATTTT,TRBV29-1,TRBD1,TRBJ1-5,few
CSVVGHYNEQFF,TGCAGCGTTGTAGGGCATTACAATGAGCAGTTCTTC,TRBV29-1,.,TRBJ2-1,.
CASSVGTGGNQPQHF,TGTGCCAGCAGCGTCGGGACAGGGGGGAATCAGCCCCAGCATTTT,TRBV13,TRBD1,TRBJ1-5,few
CASSGRTGELFF,TGTGCCAGCAGCGGACGTACCGGGGAGCTGTTTTTT,TRBV5-6,.,TRBJ2-2,.
CASSRGNQPQHF,TGTGCCAGCAGCAGAGGCAATCAGCCCCAGCATTTT,TRBV27,.,TRBJ1-5,.
CASSTGTGVAYGYTF,TGTGCCAGCAGCACCGGGACAGGGGTTGCCTATGGCTACACCTTC,TRBV5-6,TRBD1,TRBJ1-2,.
CASRGTAQYF,TGTGCCAGCAGGGGGACAGCGCAGTACTTC,TRBV2,TRBD1,TRBJ2-7,.
CASSVRAEQYF,TGTGCCAGCAGCGTCAGGGCCGAGCAGTACTTC,TRBV9,.,TRBJ2-7,.
CASSDPAGGPEQNTGELFF,TGTGCCAGCAGTGATCCAGCGGGGGGGCCTGAACAGAACACCGGGGAGCTGTTTTTT,TRBV2,TRBD2,TRBJ2-2,.
CASSDPTDTGELFF,TGTGCCAGCAGTGACCCGACGGACACCGGGGAGCTGTTTTTT,TRBV2,.,TRBJ2-2,few
CASSLETYEQYF,TGTGCCAGCAGCTTAGAGACCTACGAGCAGTACTTC,TRBV11-2,.,TRBJ2-7,.
CSTYGLAHNEQFF,TGCAGCACATACGGACTAGCCCACAATGAGCAGTTCTTC,TRBV29-1,TRBD2,TRBJ2-1,.
CASSLAQDFSPLHF,TGTGCCAGCAGCTTAGCCCAGGATTTTTCACCCCTCCACTTT,TRBV7-9,.,TRBJ1-6,.
CASSFSGATLDEQFF,TGTGCCAGCAGCTTCTCCGGGGCAACCCTGGATGAGCAGTTCTTC,TRBV11-2,.,TRBJ2-1,.
CASSEHLEELGYTF,TGTGCCAGCAGTGAACATCTCGAGGAATTGGGCTACACCTTC,TRBV2,.,TRBJ1-2,.
CASSPTRTDTQYF,TGCGCCAGCAGCCCGACTAGGACAGATACGCAGTATTTT,TRBV23-1,.,TRBJ2-3,once
CASRGNYEQYF,TGCGCCAGCAGAGGAAATTACGAGCAGTACTTC,TRBV5-1,.,TRBJ2-7,.
CASSVGGQPQHF,TGTGCCAGCAGCGTAGGGGGGCAGCCCCAGCATTTT,TRBV9,.,TRBJ1-5,.
CASSQESRPGWETQYF,TGCGCCAGCAGCCAAGAGTCGCGGCCAGGATGGGAGACCCAGTACTTC,TRBV4-1,.,TRBJ2-5,.
CASSEFGGGMNDEQFF,TGTGCCAGCAGTGAATTCGGAGGGGGCATGAATGATGAGCAGTTCTTC,TRBV25-1,.,TRBJ2-1,once
CASSNTGYYGYTF,TGTGCCAGCAGTAATACAGGCTACTATGGCTACACCTTC,TRBV27,.,TRBJ1-2,.
CASSLGTGTYEQYF,TGTGCCAGCAGCTTGGGGACAGGAACCTACGAGCAGTACTTC,TRBV5-6,TRBD1,TRBJ2-7,.
CASSPQGHEQYF,TGTGCCAGCAGCCCCCAGGGTCACGAGCAGTACTTC,TRBV7-9,.,TRBJ2-7,few
CASRPGQGMDTQYF,TGTGCCAGCAGGCCAGGACAGGGTATGGATACGCAGTATTTT,TRBV25-1,TRBD1,TRBJ2-3,.
CASRTPGQDNQPQHF,TGTGCCAGCAGGACCCCGGGACAGGACAATCAGCCCCAGCATTTT,TRBV6-6,TRBD1,TRBJ1-5,.
CASSQADRTQETQYF,TGCGCCAGCAGCCAAGCCGACCGGACTCAAGAGACCCAGTACTTC,TRBV4-1,.,TRBJ2-5,few
CASSSPGQDNTGELFF,TGTGCCAGCAGTTCCCCGGGACAGGACAACACCGGGGAGCTGTTTTTT,TRBV6-5,TRBD1,TRBJ2-2,.
CASSQVAGGVRDGYTF,TGTGCCAGCAGCCAAGTGGCAGGGGGCGTGAGGGATGGCTACACCTTC,TRBV14,TRBD1,TRBJ1-2,.
CASGDPGQENTEAFF,TGTGCCAGCGGGGACCCGGGACAGGAAAACACTGAAGCTTTCTTT,TRBV25-1,TRBD1,TRBJ1-1,.
CASSPDRSGGSPLHF,TGTGCCAGCAGCCCGGACCGTAGCGGGGGATCACCCCTCCACTTT,TRBV5-6,.,TRBJ1-6,.
CACLPSGGFDEQYF,TGTGCCTGTCTTCCCAGCGGGGGGTTCGACGAGCAGTACTTC,TRBV30,TRBD2,TRBJ2-7,.
CATSRGNEQFF,TGTGCCACCAGCAGAGGGAATGAGCAGTTCTTC,TRBV15,.,TRBJ2-1,few
CASSEAGTQGTGELFF,TGTGCCAGCAGTGAAGCGGGCACCCAAGGGACCGGGGAGCTGTTTTTT,TRBV6-1,.,TRBJ2-2,.
CASSTGATSTDTQYF,TGTGCCAGCAGTACAGGGGCCACTAGCACAGATACGCAGTATTTT,TRBV6-5,TRBD1,TRBJ2-3,.
CASSPGTGGRYNSPLHF,TGTGCCAGCAGCCCGGGGACAGGGGGCCGGTACAATTCACCCCTCCACTTT,TRBV11-2,TRBD1,TRBJ1-6,many
CASSFGGTYEQYF,TGTGCCAGCAGCTTTGGGGGGACCTACGAGCAGTACTTC,TRBV7-9,.,TRBJ2-7,.
CASSAGFSTDTQYF,TGTGCCAGCAGTGCCGGGTTTAGCACAGATACGCAGTATTTT,TRBV6-6,.,TRBJ2-3,.
CASSQHQGCSYEQYF,TGCGCCAGCAGTCAACACCAGGGATGCTCCTACGAGCAGTACTTC,TRBV23-1,.,TRBJ2-7,.
CASSEGGSRNSPLHF,TGTGCCAGCAGTGAAGGGGGGTCAAGGAATTCACCCCTCCACTTT,TRBV6-1,.,TRBJ1-6,many
CAWGTGNNQPQHF,TGTGCCTGGGGGACAGGCAACAATCAGCCCCAGCATTTT,TRBV30,TRBD1,TRBJ1-5,.
CASAVVENQPQHF,TGTGCTAGTGCAGTCGTTGAGAATCAGCCCCAGCATTTT,TRBV12-5,.,TRBJ1-5,.
CAWSVRADEQYF,TGTGCCTGGAGTGTACGGGCAGACGAGCAGTACTTC,TRBV30,.,TRBJ2-7,few
CASSPSSYEQYF,TGTGCCAGCAGCCCGAGCTCCTACGAGCAGTACTTC,TRBV11-2,.,TRBJ2-7,few
CASSSELAKGGNEQFF,TGTGCCAGCAGCTCCGAACTAGCCAAGGGGGGGAATGAGCAGTTCTTC,TRBV11-3,.,TRBJ2-1,few
CASSFLTSGERETQYF,TGTGCCAGCAGCTTCTTGACTAGCGGGGAAAGAGAGACCCAGTACTTC,TRBV7-9,TRBD2,TRBJ2-5,.
CASSIEGDNKKTQYF,TGTGCCAGTAGTATAGAGGGGGACAACAAGAAGACCCAGTACTTC,TRBV19,.,TRBJ2-5,.